This entry concerns a single T cell receptor (beta chain). Those who participated ranged in age from roughly 18 to 89 years and resided in 20 to 30 US areas. Participants reported their clinical history, and cohort assignment relied on those reports. With 4 bases removed from V and 7 bases from J, the gap between germline ends came to 13 bases. This CDR3 contains 13 residues. Germline values: CDR1 LNHDA, CDR2 SQIVND (reference sequence). These data belong to a study of blood T cell repertoires in COVID-19. Original processing notes: Reference gene primer amplification gave estimated nucleated cell counts. Clones were read by immunoSEQ multiplex PCR, and TCRdb kept only the in-frame ones, dropping some. V, J and clone size were drawn from that table, and D and trimming were deduced from the DNA. The data contain about 340,000 clones, roughly 90% of them singletons.

The chain couples TRBV19 to TRBJ1-2; tentatively, D is TRBD1 (6 bases). Specimen: PBMCs or T cells enriched from blood (not recorded which). This TCR was sampled from a woman aged 30 to 39 who had recovered from COVID-19. The CDR3 here is CASSKVGGAGYTF. DNA for the CDR3: TGTGCCAGTAGTAAAGTAGGGGGTGCTGGCTACACCTTC. The entire variable domain, with the rest obtained from reference TRBV19 and TRBJ1-2, is as follows: DGGITQSPKYLFRKEGQNVTLSCEQNLNHDAMYWYRQDPGQGLRLIYYSQIVNDFQKGDIAEGYSVSREKKESFPLTVTSAQKNPTAFYLCASSKVGGAGYTFGSGTRLTVV.